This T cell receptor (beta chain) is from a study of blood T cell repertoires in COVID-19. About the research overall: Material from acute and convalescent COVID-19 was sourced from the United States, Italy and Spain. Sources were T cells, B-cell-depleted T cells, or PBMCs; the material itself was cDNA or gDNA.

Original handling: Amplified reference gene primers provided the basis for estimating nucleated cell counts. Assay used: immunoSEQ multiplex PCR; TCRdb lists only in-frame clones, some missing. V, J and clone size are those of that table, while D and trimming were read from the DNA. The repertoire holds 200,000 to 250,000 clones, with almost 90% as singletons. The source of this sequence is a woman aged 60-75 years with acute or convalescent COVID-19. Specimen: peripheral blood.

CDR3 sequence: CATSRGTTQISMELFF. Here the CDR3 DNA reads TGTGCCACCAGCAGAGGGACTACGCAAATCTCAATGGAGCTGTTTTTT. The chain uses TRBV15 and TRBJ2-2, with D perhaps matching TRBD2 (6 bases). The CDR3 contains 16 residues. Between the trimmed V and J ends, which lost 1 base and 10 bases, there was a span of 19 bases. CDR1 LNHNV and CDR2 YYDKDF come from the germline V gene (reference sequence).